The rows below give T cell receptor beta chains drawn from one sample of a study of T cell changes during pregnancy in multiple sclerosis. Data came from immunoSEQ multiplex PCR; TCRdb stores just in-frame clones and leaves some out. The sample records tens of thousands of clones, over 80% being singletons. Material: peripheral blood, obtained in the third trimester of pregnancy. These receptors originate from a female donor in good health, enrolled as a control in a pregnancy study. The CDR3 runs from the conserved cysteine through the conserved F or W. A D gene is named only where the DNA matches it firmly. A clone size is listed for some rows: how often the clone was seen (once, few, many), or a class if it is expanded.

clone_size: NA; d_call: TRBD2; v_call: TRBV29-1; j_call: TRBJ2-1; cdr3_nt: TGCAGCCTGAGGGGCGGGAGTTCCTACAATGAGCAGTTCTTC; cdr3_aa: CSLRGGSSYNEQFF
clone_size: NA; d_call: TRBD1; v_call: TRBV10-3; j_call: TRBJ1-2; cdr3_nt: TGTGCCATCAGTGACTCCGGGACAGGGGCGGGCTATGGCTACACCTTC; cdr3_aa: CAISDSGTGAGYGYTF
clone_size: NA; d_call: TRBD1; v_call: TRBV28; j_call: TRBJ2-7; cdr3_nt: TGTGCCAGCAGCCTGCCTATGGGACAGGGGGTCTGGGAGCAGTACTTC; cdr3_aa: CASSLPMGQGVWEQYF
clone_size: NA; d_call: NA; v_call: TRBV5-5; j_call: TRBJ2-5; cdr3_nt: TGTGCCAGCAGCTTGGTTGGGGGGGCAAGAGAGACCCAGTACTTC; cdr3_aa: CASSLVGGARETQYF
clone_size: once; d_call: TRBD2; v_call: TRBV7-2; j_call: TRBJ2-7; cdr3_nt: TGTGCCAGCAGCTCTAGCGGATCATACGAGCAGTACTTC; cdr3_aa: CASSSSGSYEQYF
clone_size: NA; d_call: TRBD2; v_call: TRBV5-4; j_call: TRBJ2-2; cdr3_nt: TGTGCCAGCACCAAGCGGGGGCTCACCGGGGAGCTGTTTTTT; cdr3_aa: CASTKRGLTGELFF
clone_size: NA; d_call: TRBD1; v_call: TRBV28; j_call: TRBJ1-4; cdr3_nt: TGTGCCAGCAGTCGGACAGGGGGTGAAAAACTGTTTTTT; cdr3_aa: CASSRTGGEKLFF
clone_size: few; d_call: NA; v_call: TRBV27; j_call: TRBJ2-7; cdr3_nt: TGTGCCAGCAGTCCCTTTGGAGGGCCCTACGAGCAGTACTTC; cdr3_aa: CASSPFGGPYEQYF
clone_size: NA; d_call: TRBD1; v_call: TRBV19; j_call: TRBJ1-1; cdr3_nt: TGTGCCAGTAGTGCGGCCGGGACAGGGAACACTGAAGCTTTCTTT; cdr3_aa: CASSAAGTGNTEAFF
clone_size: NA; d_call: TRBD2; v_call: TRBV7-2; j_call: TRBJ2-1; cdr3_nt: TGTGCCAGCAGCTTAGCGGGACTAGCGGCCCAGTACAATGAGCAGTTCTTC; cdr3_aa: CASSLAGLAAQYNEQFF
clone_size: NA; d_call: TRBD2; v_call: TRBV7-9; j_call: TRBJ2-2; cdr3_nt: TGTGCCAGCAGCCCGCCGGGACTAGCGATCGGGGAGCTGTTTTTT; cdr3_aa: CASSPPGLAIGELFF
clone_size: NA; d_call: TRBD1; v_call: TRBV10-2; j_call: TRBJ2-4; cdr3_nt: TGCGCCAGCAGTGAACCCCACCGACAACAGGGGGCTCGGAACATTCAGTACTTC; cdr3_aa: CASSEPHRQQGARNIQYF
clone_size: NA; d_call: NA; v_call: TRBV7-9; j_call: TRBJ2-7; cdr3_nt: TGTGCCAGCAGCTTCAGCCGACTCTCTAAGTACGAGCAGTACTTC; cdr3_aa: CASSFSRLSKYEQYF
clone_size: NA; d_call: NA; v_call: TRBV6-5; j_call: TRBJ1-6; cdr3_nt: TGTGCCAGCAGTTACAGGAGCTCCTATAATTCACCCCTCCACTTT; cdr3_aa: CASSYRSSYNSPLHF
clone_size: NA; d_call: NA; v_call: TRBV29-1; j_call: TRBJ1-1; cdr3_nt: TGCAGCGCCACGGGACTATCGAACACTGAAGCTTTCTTT; cdr3_aa: CSATGLSNTEAFF
clone_size: NA; d_call: TRBD2; v_call: TRBV19; j_call: TRBJ2-5; cdr3_nt: TGTGCCAGTAGTACCCATGTCCGGGGGGGAGAAGAGACCCAGTACTTC; cdr3_aa: CASSTHVRGGEETQYF
clone_size: NA; d_call: TRBD2; v_call: TRBV7-2; j_call: TRBJ2-1; cdr3_nt: TGTGCCAGCAGCTTACGCTGGCGGGAGGCTAACAATGAGCAGTTCTTC; cdr3_aa: CASSLRWREANNEQFF
clone_size: medium-sized; d_call: TRBD1; v_call: TRBV6-1; j_call: TRBJ2-5; cdr3_nt: TGTGCCAGCAGTGGATTCAGGGGGTTGAGGGAGACCCAGTACTTC; cdr3_aa: CASSGFRGLRETQYF
clone_size: NA; d_call: NA; v_call: TRBV4-2; j_call: TRBJ2-3; cdr3_nt: TGTGCCAGCAGCCAAGATAGAACTAGCACAGATACGCAGTATTTT; cdr3_aa: CASSQDRTSTDTQYF
clone_size: NA; d_call: TRBD1; v_call: TRBV5-1; j_call: TRBJ1-5; cdr3_nt: TGCGCCAGCGAGACAGGGGGTCAGAATAGCAATCAGCCCCAGCATTTT; cdr3_aa: CASETGGQNSNQPQHF
clone_size: once; d_call: NA; v_call: TRBV11-2; j_call: TRBJ1-2; cdr3_nt: TGTGCCAGCAGCTTAGAGGGAGGGGGCTACACCTTC; cdr3_aa: CASSLEGGGYTF
clone_size: NA; d_call: NA; v_call: TRBV6-1; j_call: TRBJ1-1; cdr3_nt: TGTGCCAGCAGTTCAACGGGGAGGCGTGGATTCGATTTCTTT; cdr3_aa: CASSSTGRRGFDFF
clone_size: NA; d_call: NA; v_call: TRBV29-1; j_call: TRBJ1-3; cdr3_nt: TGCAGCGTTGAACAGGGCCCTGGAAACACCATATATTTT; cdr3_aa: CSVEQGPGNTIYF
clone_size: NA; d_call: TRBD1; v_call: TRBV27; j_call: TRBJ1-2; cdr3_nt: TGTGCCAGCAGTTTATTGGGACAGGGATCAGATGGCTACACCTTC; cdr3_aa: CASSLLGQGSDGYTF
clone_size: NA; d_call: NA; v_call: TRBV28; j_call: TRBJ1-1; cdr3_nt: TGTGCCAGCAGTTTATGGGGGGGGACCTCTGAAGCTTTCTTT; cdr3_aa: CASSLWGGTSEAFF
clone_size: NA; d_call: TRBD1; v_call: TRBV29-1; j_call: TRBJ2-2; cdr3_nt: TGCAGCGTTGCCAGGGGGATTCACGGGGAGCTGTTTTTT; cdr3_aa: CSVARGIHGELFF
clone_size: NA; d_call: NA; v_call: TRBV6-1; j_call: TRBJ2-3; cdr3_nt: TGTGCCAGCAGCCCGTCTCCAGATACGCAGTATTTT; cdr3_aa: CASSPSPDTQYF
clone_size: NA; d_call: TRBD2; v_call: TRBV4-1; j_call: TRBJ2-3; cdr3_nt: TGCGCCAGCTTAGGGCGGCGGGGGGGCACAGATACGCAGTATTTT; cdr3_aa: CASLGRRGGTDTQYF
clone_size: NA; d_call: NA; v_call: TRBV27; j_call: TRBJ2-7; cdr3_nt: TGTGCCAGCAGTTTAACAGGTTCCTACGAGCAGTACTTC; cdr3_aa: CASSLTGSYEQYF
clone_size: NA; d_call: NA; v_call: TRBV6-4; j_call: TRBJ2-3; cdr3_nt: TGTGCCAGCAGTGACGGAGAGGCTAGCACAGATACGCAGTATTTT; cdr3_aa: CASSDGEASTDTQYF
clone_size: NA; d_call: NA; v_call: TRBV7-9; j_call: TRBJ1-6; cdr3_nt: TGTGCCAGCAGATACAGTGATTCACCCCTCCACTTT; cdr3_aa: CASRYSDSPLHF
clone_size: NA; d_call: NA; v_call: TRBV7-8; j_call: TRBJ2-3; cdr3_nt: TGTGCCAGCAGCAAAACATTGGGAGAGGGGGAGGGAGATACGCAGTATTTT; cdr3_aa: CASSKTLGEGEGDTQYF
clone_size: NA; d_call: NA; v_call: TRBV28; j_call: TRBJ2-7; cdr3_nt: TGTGCCAGCAGTTTATTGGGCCACGAGCAGTACTTC; cdr3_aa: CASSLLGHEQYF